The 26 T cell receptor beta chains below were found in one sample sequenced in a study of CD8 T cells in ankylosing spondylitis (dated by TCRdb to 2015 to 2018). The method behind the library was 5' RACE. Instrument on record: Illumina HiSeq 2500. Clones were called with MiXCR by TCRdb after fastp trimmed the public reads at Q25, and only in-frame beta chains were retained. Each CDR3 protein appears once, grouped with its most common genes and DNA. Here the sample has roughly 240,000 distinct CDR3 sequences; 32% occur a single time. Together, the top ten hold approximately 4.4% of the sample. Sample: blood, either unsorted or a sorted T cell fraction (not recorded which). The receptor set was obtained from a male donor with ankylosing spondylitis or in good health (not recorded which).

The chain carries TRBV20-1 and TRBJ1-4; D is unclear. This CDR3 comprises 14 residues. Trimming cost V 3 bases and J 2 bases, with 10 bases left between them. Germline values: CDR1 DFQATT, CDR2 SNEGSKA (reference sequence). The CDR3 nucleotides read TGCAGTGCTAGGGTCCGGTCGACTAATGAAAAACTGTTTTTT. Amino acid sequence: CSARVRSTNEKLFF.

V and J are TRBV28 and TRBJ2-1; 10 bases are shared with TRBD1. This CDR3 region has 15 residues. Trimming took 2 bases from V and 8 from J; bases not matched to a gene: 6. Germline V lookup: CDR1 MDHEN, CDR2 SYDVKM. Here the CDR3 reads CASSLGGQGLDEQFF. The DNA of the CDR3 is TGTGCCAGCAGTTTAGGGGGACAGGGGCTCGATGAGCAGTTCTTC.

V and J are TRBV12-3 or TRBV12-4 and TRBJ2-2, with 7 bases that match TRBD2. Unmatched junction bases numbered 1, after V lost 5 bases and J lost 7 bases. The CDR3 is 12 amino acids. The CDR3 DNA reads TGTGCCAGCAGTGGGGGGGGCGGGGAGCTGTTTTTT. Its protein product is CASSGGGGELFF.

The chain couples TRBV10-3 to TRBJ1-4; TRBD1 might be the D (5 bases). Looked up from germline, CDR1 is ENHRY and CDR2 is SYGVKD. The CDR3 runs 14 residues. With 8 bases removed from V and 5 bases from J, the gap between germline ends came to 15 bases. CDR3 sequence reads: CAIRRDGGNEKLFF. CDR3 nucleotide sequence: TGTGCCATCCGCCGGGACGGAGGGAATGAAAAACTGTTTTTT.

This clonotype occurred a few times. This chain uses TRBV6-2 or TRBV6-3 with TRBJ1-1, with 10 bases matching TRBD1. V shed 2 bases and J 11 bases; nucleotides not matched to a gene: 11. Per the germline V gene, CDR1 is MNHEY and CDR2 is SVGEGT. This CDR3 is 15 amino acids long. CDR3 sequence: CASSYPSRDRGSAFF. CDR3 in DNA: TGTGCCAGCAGTTACCCCTCCCGGGACAGGGGTTCCGCTTTCTTT.

This chain joins TRBV12-3 or TRBV12-4 and TRBJ2-5; 8 nucleotides align to TRBD1. The CDR3 spans 13 residues. The V and J ends lost 6 bases and 2 bases, in that order; junction bases with no gene match: 2. The CDR3 DNA is TGTGCCAGCAGCTGGGACAGGCAAGAGACCCAGTACTTC. As protein: CASSWDRQETQYF.

This chain uses TRBV20-1 with TRBJ2-1, with D hard to call. CDR3 length: 14 residues. The V end lost 6 bases, the J end lost 4 bases, and 16 bases lay between the germline ends. Germline V gene sequence: CDR1 DFQATT, CDR2 SNEGSKA (reference sequence). The CDR3 coding sequence is TGCAGTGCCCCGGGCCTCGTTTTTTACAATGAGCAGTTCTTC. This gives the protein CSAPGLVFYNEQFF.

This clonotype was counted a few times. This sequence joins TRBV10-3 and TRBJ2-5; D uncertain. In germline, CDR1 is ENHRY, CDR2 SYGVKD. CDR3 length equals 11 residues. Trimming took 4 bases from V and 4 from J, leaving 4 bases between them. CDR3: CAISGGETQYF. The DNA of the CDR3 is TGTGCCATCAGTGGGGGAGAGACCCAGTACTTC.

The J gene is TRBJ2-5, the V gene TRBV6-2 or TRBV6-3; unclear D gene. CDR1 and CDR2 (germline): MNHEY, SVGEGT. V gave up 2 bases and J gave up 7 bases, with 11 bases separating them. The CDR3 is made up of 13 amino acids. CDR3 region: CASSYGIVGTQYF. In DNA, the CDR3 is TGTGCCAGCAGTTACGGTATCGTTGGGACCCAGTACTTC.

The chain combines TRBV11-1 with TRBJ1-2, with D perhaps TRBD1 (5 bases). The CDR3 covers 21 residues. Germline V lookup: CDR1 SGHAT, CDR2 FQDESV (reference sequence). Trimming pared 5 bases from V and 8 bases from J, leaving 39 bases between. The CDR3 is CASSLSASRVLRRGSYGGYTF. The CDR3 DNA sequence: TGTGCCAGCAGCCTTAGTGCCTCCCGGGTGCTACGTCGGGGCTCCTACGGCGGCTACACCTTC. Based on the CDR3 plus reference TRBV11-1 and TRBJ1-2, the full variable domain is EAEVAQSPRYKITEKSQAVAFWCDPISGHATLYWYRQILGQGPELLVQFQDESVVDDSQLPKDRFSAERLKGVDSTLKIQPAELGDSAMYLCASSLSASRVLRRGSYGGYTFGSGTRLTVV.

V is TRBV29-1 and J is TRBJ2-3, with 12 bases fitting TRBD2. The CDR3 loop spans 17 amino acids. J gave up 3 bases and V 4 bases, and 11 bases lay outside the gene matches. Per germline, CDR1 SQVTM and CDR2 ANQGSEA. The DNA for the CDR3 is TGCAGCGTTGGGGCTAGCGGGGGGGCCGGATTAACAGATACGCAGTATTTT. This sequence encodes CSVGASGGAGLTDTQYF.

This clonotype has only a few counts. The J gene is TRBJ1-5, the V gene TRBV6-5, with unresolved D. The V gene lost 1 base and the J gene lost 6 bases, with 4 bases spanning the gap. The CDR3 has 12 amino acids. The germline CDR1 and CDR2 sequences are MNHEY and SVGAGI. The CDR3 loop reads CASSYLGQPQHF. The DNA of the CDR3 is TGTGCCAGCAGTTACTTAGGTCAGCCCCAGCATTTT.

V is TRBV20-1 and J is TRBJ1-4; D is ambiguous. This CDR3 is built from 15 residues. From germline, CDR1 is DFQATT and CDR2 SNEGSKA (reference sequence). With 0 bases removed from V and 4 bases from J, the gap between germline ends came to 12 bases. The CDR3 here is CSARDVGVGNEKLFF. The CDR3 coding sequence is TGCAGTGCTAGAGATGTGGGTGTCGGTAATGAAAAACTGTTTTTT.

This clonotype appeared a few times. The chain has TRBV29-1 and TRBJ2-7; tentative D call: TRBD1 (6 bases). CDR3 length: 16 amino acids. CDR1 and CDR2 (germline): SQVTM, ANQGSEA. Trimming removed 0 bases at V and 2 bases at J, with 17 bases between. The chain's CDR3 is CSVEDSQTGAAYEQYF. CDR3 sequence (DNA): TGCAGCGTTGAAGATTCCCAGACAGGCGCTGCCTACGAGCAGTACTTC.

This clonotype was observed a few times. This sequence joins TRBV7-9 and TRBJ2-2, with D possibly TRBD2 on 6 matching bases. The V end was cut by 5 bases, the J end by 5 bases, with 15 bases between. This CDR3 spans 15 amino acids. CDR1 is SEHNR and CDR2 is FQNEAQ in the germline V gene (reference sequence). The CDR3 is CASSTGRRGTGELFF. Here the CDR3 DNA reads TGTGCCAGCAGCACCGGACGACGGGGGACCGGGGAGCTGTTTTTT.

This clonotype was observed a handful of times. CDR3 sequence reads: CAISEGLHNEQFF. CDR3 DNA sequence: TGTGCCATCAGTGAGGGCCTACACAATGAGCAGTTCTTC. V usage is TRBV10-3 and J usage is TRBJ2-1; unclear D gene. The CDR3 totals 13 residues. With 2 bases removed from V and 5 bases from J, the gap between germline ends came to 7 bases. In germline, CDR1 is ENHRY, CDR2 SYGVKD.

This clonotype was recorded a few times. The rearrangement joins TRBV28 to TRBJ2-7; 8 nucleotides match TRBD1. V lost 7 bases and J lost 5; bases outside the gene matches: 7. Germline V gene lookup returns CDR1 MDHEN and CDR2 SYDVKM. This CDR3 comprises 13 residues. CDR3 bases: TGTGCCAGCATTACGGGACAGGCCAACGAGCAGTACTTC. Its protein product is CASITGQANEQYF.

This chain joins TRBV20-1 and TRBJ2-3, with D perhaps TRBD1 (5 bases). V was shortened by 6 bases and J by 1 base, with 11 bases between the two germline ends. The length of the CDR3 is 13 residues. The germline V gene has CDR1 DFQATT and CDR2 SNEGSKA (reference sequence). CDR3 sequence reads: CSAQRGGTDTQYF. CDR3 nucleotides: TGCAGTGCACAAAGGGGTGGCACAGATACGCAGTATTTT.

V usage is TRBV29-1 and J usage is TRBJ1-1, with D uncertain. V was shortened by 3 bases and J by 8 bases, with 10 bases between the two germline ends. From germline, CDR1 is SQVTM and CDR2 ANQGSEA. The CDR3 has 11 residues. CDR3 residues: CSVDGGQEAFF. In DNA, the CDR3 is TGCAGCGTTGACGGCGGGCAGGAAGCTTTCTTT.

This clonotype was seen repeatedly, ten times or more. V gene TRBV12-3 or TRBV12-4 combines with J gene TRBJ2-7; D is unresolved. The CDR3 covers 13 residues. V lost 3 bases, J lost 3 bases, and 9 bases lay in between. The CDR3 DNA reads TGTGCCAGCAGTTTGGGGAACCTCTACGAGCAGTACTTC. Its translation is CASSLGNLYEQYF.

The chain joins TRBV4-1 to TRBJ1-2, with 9 bases matching TRBD1. Per germline, CDR1 MGHRA and CDR2 YSYEKL. CDR3 length: 15 amino acids. The V gene end was trimmed by 3 bases and the J gene end by 1 base; junction bases not matched to a gene: 3. This chain's CDR3 is CASSHPTGGNYGYTF. The CDR3 DNA reads TGCGCCAGCAGCCATCCGACAGGGGGTAACTATGGCTACACCTTC.

This clonotype has just a few counts. The chain combines TRBV5-1 with TRBJ2-7; D uncertain. V was cut by 5 bases and J by 5 bases, with 8 bases left in between. The CDR3 loop spans 11 amino acids. From germline, CDR1 is SGHRS and CDR2 YFSETQ. CDR3 residues: CASRTTHEQYF. CDR3 coding DNA: TGCGCCAGCAGAACGACCCACGAGCAGTACTTC.

The table lists this clonotype with a few counts. The genes are TRBV5-1 and TRBJ2-3; 7 bases line up with TRBD1. From germline, CDR1 is SGHRS and CDR2 YFSETQ. This CDR3 has 14 amino acids. Trimming cost V 0 bases and J 4 bases; bases outside gene matches: 2. This chain's CDR3 is CASSLVQGADTQYF. CDR3 coding DNA: TGCGCCAGCAGCTTGGTTCAGGGGGCAGATACGCAGTATTTT.

This clonotype was seen more than once but under ten times. The chain's CDR3 is CASSLGLRDQIYEQYF. CDR3 nucleotide sequence: TGTGCCAGCAGCTTGGGGTTGCGAGACCAAATCTACGAGCAGTACTTC. This chain uses TRBV5-5 with TRBJ2-7; D gene unclear. CDR1 is SGHKS and CDR2 is YYEKEE in the germline V gene (reference sequence). With 0 bases removed from V and 3 bases from J, the gap between germline ends came to 16 bases. The length of the CDR3 is 16 residues.

V usage is TRBV29-1 and J usage is TRBJ2-3; D possibly corresponds to TRBD1 (5 bases). This CDR3 has 12 residues. The ends were cut back, 4 bases at V and 4 bases at J, with 9 bases in the middle. CDR1 and CDR2 from the germline V gene are SQVTM and ANQGSEA. The DNA of the CDR3 is TGCAGCGTTGGACCGACAGCAGATACGCAGTATTTT. It translates to CSVGPTADTQYF.

This clonotype was picked up many times. The V call is TRBV20-1, the J call TRBJ2-3; D remains unclear. Looked up from germline, CDR1 is DFQATT and CDR2 is SNEGSKA (reference sequence). Trimming left V 2 bases short and J 0 bases short, with 6 bases between. This CDR3 has 13 residues. The CDR3 is CSARSVSTDTQYF. The DNA for the CDR3 is TGCAGTGCTAGAAGCGTTAGCACAGATACGCAGTATTTT.